The T cell receptor beta chain described here comes from a study of CD8 T cells in Susac syndrome. RNA, at roughly 0.45 to 1 ug, was reverse transcribed with random hexamers. The method of amplification for TCR beta CDR3 was immunoSEQ multiplex PCR, covering 54 Vbeta and 13 Jbeta. TCRdb re-analysed the immunoSEQ multiplex PCR reads in MiXCR, keeping a single row per CDR3 protein. Of approximately 150,000 distinct CDR3 sequences listed, under 95% are singletons. Between the trimmed V and J ends, which lost 2 bases and 0 bases, there was a span of 11 bases. CDR1 MNHNS and CDR2 SASEGT come from the germline V gene. CDR3 length equals 16 residues.

The receptor's source is a human donor in good health. The chain has TRBV6-1 and TRBJ1-3; no reliable D call. Material: CD4+ T cells from PBMCs. The CDR3 loop reads CASSETLPSSGNTIYF. For the CDR3, the DNA is TGTGCCAGCAGTGAAACCTTACCTAGCTCTGGAAACACCATATATTTT.